These T cell receptor beta chains were read from a single sample in a study of blood T cell repertoires in COVID-19. Assay: immunoSEQ multiplex PCR; the TCRdb copy retains only in-frame clones and omits some. Here the sample spans 120,000 to 150,000 clones, around 81% being singletons. Sequenced input: peripheral blood. Every receptor here comes from a woman aged 45-60 years with acute or convalescent COVID-19. CDR3s include the opening cysteine and the closing phenylalanine or tryptophan. D genes are given only for firm matches. Some rows mark clone size as missing; the rest say once, few, many or name a class of expanded clone.

v_gene,j_gene,abundance,d_gene,CDR3nt,CDR3aa
TRBV4-3,TRBJ1-2,few,TRBD1,TGCGCCAGCAGCCAAGCTCGCCGGGACAGGGGGAACAGTGGCTATGGCTACACCTTC,CASSQARRDRGNSGYGYTF
TRBV3-1/TRBV3-2,TRBJ1-5,-,-,TGTGCCAGCAGCCTTTTTGGGGGGGCTGGCCAGCCCCAGCATTTT,CASSLFGGAGQPQHF
TRBV28,TRBJ2-7,-,TRBD1,TGTGCCAGCAGTTTTTTCGGGACAGGGGGCGGCGAGCAGTACTTC,CASSFFGTGGGEQYF
TRBV6-5,TRBJ1-2,-,-,TGTGCCAGCAGTTACTCCCCGGGAATGGACTATGGCTACACCTTC,CASSYSPGMDYGYTF
TRBV19,TRBJ2-7,few,TRBD1,TGTGCCAGTAGAACAACAGGGGCCGAAGGGGGCGAGCAGTACTTC,CASRTTGAEGGEQYF
TRBV30,TRBJ1-6,-,-,TGTGCCTGGAGTGTTAGGGGTAATTCACCCCTCCACTTT,CAWSVRGNSPLHF
TRBV7-2,TRBJ1-4,-,-,TGTGCCAGCAGCTTAGGGCGACAGCTTAATGAAAAACTGTTTTTT,CASSLGRQLNEKLFF
TRBV19,TRBJ1-2,-,TRBD1,TGTGCCAGAACACAGGGGGTAGAGGGTCCTGGCTACACCTTC,CARTQGVEGPGYTF
TRBV6-5,TRBJ2-2,-,-,TGTGCCAGCCGGGTTGCCGGGGAGCTGTTTTTT,CASRVAGELFF
TRBV7-3,TRBJ1-1,-,-,TGTGCCAGCAGCTTAGAGATGAACACTGAAGCTTTCTTT,CASSLEMNTEAFF
TRBV2,TRBJ1-1,-,-,TGTGCCAGCCTCAACCACGCGGGGACGATGAACACTGAAGCTTTCTTT,CASLNHAGTMNTEAFF
TRBV2,TRBJ2-5,-,TRBD2,TGTGCCAGCAGGCGGGGGGGCCATGAGGAGACCCAGTACTTC,CASRRGGHEETQYF
TRBV6-5,TRBJ1-3,-,TRBD1,TGTGCCAGCAGTTATACAGGGGGCGCCGGAAACACCATATATTTT,CASSYTGGAGNTIYF
TRBV2,TRBJ2-3,-,-,TGTGCCAGCAGTGACAGGGGCGATACGCAGTATTTT,CASSDRGDTQYF